This T cell receptor (beta chain) was recorded in a study of shared clonotypes between healthy human individuals. Genomic DNA belonging to each subset was distributed in equal measure over several immunoSEQ plates. Sorted subsets were amplified in replicate PCRs using around 220 ng DNA, 25,000 to 30,000 T cell genomes. Assay: immunoSEQ multiplex PCR; the TCRdb copy retains only in-frame clones and omits some. This table has around 610,000 clones, about 95% appearing once. Naive CD8 cells were CD45RO-negative, positively selected for CCR7, excluding terminally differentiated effector memory CD45RA+ cells. Healthy adults negative for HIV, lacking recent acute infections or vaccinations, served as donors. Germline CDR1 is SNHLY and CDR2 is FYNNEI. The length of the CDR3 is 12 residues.

This sequence originates from a woman in her 30s in good health. Source material: naive CD8+ T cells sorted from blood. The chain is built from TRBV2 and TRBJ2-5, with unresolved D. The end of the DNA aligns better with TRBJ2-7, so the J call may be wrong. CDR3 bases: TGTGCCATCCGGGCCTCGTCGGGCGAGCAGTACTTC. Its protein is CAIRASSGEQYF.